Below, 14 T cell receptor beta chains from the same sample are listed, as sequenced in a study of blood T cell repertoires in COVID-19. The assay was immunoSEQ multiplex PCR, and TCRdb's table has in-frame clones only and misses some. Of over 100,000 clones listed, roughly 85% were seen once; the top ten hold 11%. Sequences were obtained from peripheral blood. All receptors derive from a man aged 80 or over with acute or convalescent COVID-19.

The chain is built from TRBV7-9 and TRBJ1-1; D unresolved. The ends were cut back, 1 base at V and 4 bases at J, with 13 bases in the middle. The CDR3 totals 15 residues. The germline V gene has CDR1 SEHNR and CDR2 FQNEAQ (reference sequence). The CDR3 region has the DNA TGTGCCAGCAGCTTAGGCGGAGCAACTGGCACTGAAGCTTTCTTT. Protein product: CASSLGGATGTEAFF.

The chain couples TRBV7-6 to TRBJ1-5; maybe TRBD1 (6 bases). The CDR3 has 16 amino acids. The germline gives CDR1 SGHVS, CDR2 FNYEAQ. Trimming took off 3 bases at V and 5 bases at J, with 17 bases between the two ends. CDR3 amino acids: CASSFSGRQDHQPQHF. The CDR3 DNA reads TGTGCCAGCAGCTTCTCTGGCCGACAGGACCATCAGCCCCAGCATTTT.

The chain joins TRBV24-1 to TRBJ1-2; D is unclear. Looked up from germline, CDR1 is KGHDR and CDR2 is SFDVKD. Trimming took off 4 bases at V and 6 bases at J, with 17 bases between the two ends. The CDR3 consists of 15 residues. The CDR3 protein is CATSDPKAKAHGYTF. The CDR3 DNA follows: TGTGCCACCAGTGACCCAAAGGCCAAAGCGCATGGCTACACCTTC.

The V gene is TRBV6-5, the J gene TRBJ1-3; tentatively, D is TRBD1 (5 bases). The V end was cut by 10 bases, the J end by 2 bases, with 15 bases between. The CDR3 has 14 amino acids. Per germline, CDR1 MNHEY and CDR2 SVGAGI. The DNA of the CDR3 is TGTGCCACCCTGGGAGGGGTGGCTGGAAACACCATATATTTT. Translated, it gives CATLGGVAGNTIYF.

The chain uses TRBV19 and TRBJ1-4; 10 bases map to TRBD1. The V gene's germline CDR1 is LNHDA and CDR2 SQIVND (reference sequence). The junction had 11 bases not matched to a gene; V was cut back by 5 bases and J by 5 bases. The CDR3 is 17 residues long. As DNA, the CDR3 is TGTGCCAGTAGTCCAGGGACAGGGGTGATCTGGAATGAAAAACTGTTTTTT. Translation: CASSPGTGVIWNEKLFF.

The chain recombines TRBV18 with TRBJ2-1; D remains unclear. V lost 3 bases to trimming and J lost 0 bases, with 9 bases between them. Germline V CDR1 and CDR2: KGHSH, LQKENI. The CDR3 has 15 residues. The CDR3, as DNA: TGTGCCAGCTCACCCCTCCCTAGCTCCTACAATGAGCAGTTCTTC. Translating gives CASSPLPSSYNEQFF.

The genes are TRBV4-2 and TRBJ1-5; 7 nucleotides align to TRBD1. This CDR3 region has 16 residues. After removal of 1 base from V and 6 bases from J, the junction contained 9 bases not matched to a gene. Germline V lookup: CDR1 LGHNA, CDR2 YNFKEQ. CDR3 region: CASSQGEKGAGQPQHF. The CDR3 DNA is TGTGCCAGCAGCCAAGGAGAAAAGGGGGCGGGTCAGCCCCAGCATTTT.

The chain has TRBV6-5 and TRBJ1-2, with a possible D match to TRBD1 (6 bases). The V end was cut by 7 bases, the J end by 0 bases, with 15 bases between. Germline V gene data show CDR1 as MNHEY and CDR2 as SVGAGI. The CDR3 is 15 amino acids. CDR3 residues: CASTPATGANYGYTF. The CDR3, as DNA: TGTGCCAGCACCCCAGCGACAGGAGCTAACTATGGCTACACCTTC.

The chain is built from TRBV9 and TRBJ1-2; D is undetermined. Trimming took 2 bases from V and 0 from J, leaving 11 bases between them. The CDR3 loop spans 15 amino acids. The V gene's germline CDR1 is SGDLS and CDR2 YYNGEE. The CDR3 region is CASSVGSTSNYGYTF. In DNA form, the CDR3 reads TGTGCCAGCAGCGTGGGCTCGACCTCTAACTATGGCTACACCTTC.

The chain joins TRBV24-1 to TRBJ2-5; TRBD2 matches 14 bases. After removal of 6 bases from V and 4 bases from J, the junction contained 6 bases not matched to a gene. Germline V gene data show CDR1 as KGHDR and CDR2 as SFDVKD. The CDR3 is 16 amino acids. DNA for the CDR3: TGTGCCACCAGTCCCGGGACTAGCGGGAGCGGAGAGACCCAGTACTTC. Translation: CATSPGTSGSGETQYF.

This chain connects TRBV10-3 to TRBJ1-2; 10 nucleotides line up with TRBD1. The germline V gene encodes CDR1 ENHRY and CDR2 SYGVKD. The CDR3 has 14 residues. Trimming took 4 bases from V and 6 from J; bases not matched to a gene: 5. The CDR3 is CAISGRTGGDGYTF. CDR3 bases: TGTGCCATCAGTGGACGGACAGGGGGAGATGGCTACACCTTC.

This sequence joins TRBV6-2 or TRBV6-3 and TRBJ1-1, with 11 positions matching TRBD1. Germline CDR1 MNHEY, CDR2 SVGEGT. The CDR3 sequence is 18 residues long. V gave up 2 bases and J gave up 0 bases; unmatched junction bases: 8. CDR3 loop: CASSYPADRGLVNTEAFF. The DNA for the CDR3 is TGTGCCAGCAGTTACCCTGCGGACAGGGGGCTGGTGAACACTGAAGCTTTCTTT.

This rearrangement joins TRBV4-1 to TRBJ1-2, with D maybe TRBD1 (6 bases). The germline V gene has CDR1 MGHRA and CDR2 YSYEKL. This CDR3 has 13 residues. V was pared by 4 bases and J by 6 bases, with 12 bases between. The CDR3 protein is CASSPWTADGYTF. CDR3 DNA: TGCGCCAGCAGCCCGTGGACAGCCGATGGCTACACCTTC.

The chain couples TRBV5-1 to TRBJ2-1; the D is unclear. Trimming left V 5 bases short and J 0 bases short, with 9 bases between. Germline assignment: CDR1 SGHRS and CDR2 YFSETQ. This CDR3 has 14 amino acids. CDR3 DNA sequence: TGCGCCAGCAGTATCCCGGGCTCCTACAATGAGCAGTTCTTC. This gives the protein CASSIPGSYNEQFF.